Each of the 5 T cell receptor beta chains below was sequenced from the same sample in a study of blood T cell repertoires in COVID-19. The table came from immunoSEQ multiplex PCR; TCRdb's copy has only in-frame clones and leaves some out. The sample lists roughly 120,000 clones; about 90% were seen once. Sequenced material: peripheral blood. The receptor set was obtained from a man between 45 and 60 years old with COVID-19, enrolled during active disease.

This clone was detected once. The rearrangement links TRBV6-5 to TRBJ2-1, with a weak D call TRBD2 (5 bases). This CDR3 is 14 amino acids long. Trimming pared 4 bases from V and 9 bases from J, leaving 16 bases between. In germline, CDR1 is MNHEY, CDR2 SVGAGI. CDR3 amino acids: CASSSCGLGCEQFF. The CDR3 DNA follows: TGTGCCAGCAGTTCATGCGGACTCGGTTGTGAGCAGTTCTTC.

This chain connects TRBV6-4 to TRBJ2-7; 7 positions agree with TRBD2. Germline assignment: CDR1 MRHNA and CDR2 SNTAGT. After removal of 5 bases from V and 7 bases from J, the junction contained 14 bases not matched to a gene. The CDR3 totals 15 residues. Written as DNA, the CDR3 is TGTGCCAGCAGTCGCGGAGGACTAGGTGTCTTTGAGCAGTACTTC. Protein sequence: CASSRGGLGVFEQYF.

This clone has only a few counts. CDR3 DNA: TGTGCCAGCAGCTTAGTAGGAGATAGCTCCTACGAGCAGTACTTC. It encodes CASSLVGDSSYEQYF. J is TRBJ2-7 and V is TRBV7-9; the D is unclear. The CDR3 is 15 amino acids. From germline, CDR1 is SEHNR and CDR2 FQNEAQ (reference sequence). The V and J ends lost 1 base and 0 bases respectively, with 10 bases between them.

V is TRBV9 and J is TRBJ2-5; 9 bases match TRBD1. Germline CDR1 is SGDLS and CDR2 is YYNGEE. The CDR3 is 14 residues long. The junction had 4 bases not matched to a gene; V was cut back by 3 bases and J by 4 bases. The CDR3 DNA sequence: TGTGCCAGCAGCGCGGGACAGGGTGTAGAGACCCAGTACTTC. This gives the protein CASSAGQGVETQYF.

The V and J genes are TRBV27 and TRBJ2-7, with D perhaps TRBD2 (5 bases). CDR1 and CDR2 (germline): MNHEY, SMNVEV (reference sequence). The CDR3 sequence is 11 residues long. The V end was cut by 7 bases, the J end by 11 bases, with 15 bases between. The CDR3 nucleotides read TGTGCCAGCAAAATCGGGCCGAGGGAGTACTTC. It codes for CASKIGPREYF.